A single sample gave rise to the 23 T cell receptor beta chains below, sequenced in a study of T cells in Graves' hyperthyroidism and ophthalmopathy. TCR beta CDR3 region amplification was performed from RNA transcripts. HTBI primers drove first-round RT-PCR of the TCR CDR3. TCRdb re-called the multiplex PCR reads with MiXCR, one entry per CDR3 protein. The sample lists fewer than 200,000 distinct CDR3 sequences; 15% to 20% were seen once. The sequenced material came from blood. The receptors were gathered from a woman between 50 and 59 years old with Graves' hyperthyroidism.

CDR3 sequence (DNA): TGTGCCAGCAGCCCCCTACTAGCGGGGGGTGTGACCCAGTACTTC. Amino acids: CASSPLLAGGVTQYF. The chain links TRBV2 to TRBJ2-5; 12 positions match TRBD2. J lost 7 bases, V lost 6 bases, and 9 bases had no gene match. CDR3 length: 15 amino acids. Germline assignment: CDR1 SNHLY and CDR2 FYNNEI.

The gene calls are TRBV18 and TRBJ2-2; 8 bases are a match to TRBD2. The CDR3 has 17 amino acids. Germline V gene sequence: CDR1 KGHSH, CDR2 LQKENI. With 0 bases clipped from V and 5 bases from J, the junction kept 8 bases outside the gene matches. For the CDR3, the DNA is TGTGCCAGCTCACCACCGGTGGTAGCGGGGATAACCGGGGAGCTGTTTTTT. Translation gives CASSPPVVAGITGELFF. The variable domain in full, with the rest retrieved from reference TRBV18 and TRBJ2-2, is NAGVMQNPRHLVRRRGQEARLRCSPMKGHSHVYWYRQLPEEGLKFMVYLQKENIIDESGMPKERFSAEFPKEGPSILRIQQVVRGDSAAYFCASSPPVVAGITGELFFGEGSRLTVL.

The V call is TRBV5-6, the J call TRBJ1-2; D may be TRBD1 (5 bases). The CDR3 has 18 residues. V was trimmed by 4 bases and J by 6 bases, leaving 28 bases between them. CDR1 is SGHDT and CDR2 is YYEEEE in the germline V gene. CDR3 sequence: CASSRGWGEVDSLHGYTF. For the CDR3, the DNA is TGTGCCAGCAGCAGAGGGTGGGGGGAAGTTGATTCCCTCCATGGCTACACCTTC.

The sample holds many counts of this clonotype. This chain uses TRBV2 with TRBJ2-1; 11 bases are shared with TRBD2. Germline CDR1 is SNHLY and CDR2 is FYNNEI. This CDR3 has 17 residues. Trimming removed 0 bases from V and 3 bases from J; junction bases left unmatched: 4. The CDR3 loop is CASSEALSGGDYNEQFF. DNA for the CDR3: TGTGCCAGCAGTGAAGCGCTTAGCGGGGGGGACTACAATGAGCAGTTCTTC.

This clonotype was observed at least ten times. The chain uses TRBV7-9 and TRBJ2-3; 7 bases map to TRBD1. In germline, CDR1 is SEHNR, CDR2 FQNEAQ (reference sequence). This CDR3 region has 12 residues. J was trimmed by 5 bases and V by 7 bases; bases with no gene match: 3. The CDR3 protein is CASTNRGDTQYF. CDR3 nucleotide sequence: TGTGCCAGCACGAACAGGGGAGATACGCAGTATTTT.

This clonotype was seen a handful of times. The V gene is TRBV7-9, the J gene TRBJ1-6; a weak D match, TRBD1 (5 bases). Trimming took off 2 bases at V and 6 bases at J, with 8 bases between the two ends. The CDR3 spans 14 residues. Germline values: CDR1 SEHNR, CDR2 FQNEAQ (reference sequence). CDR3 residues: CASSLTGSNSPLHF. The DNA of the CDR3 is TGTGCCAGCAGCTTAACAGGTTCTAATTCACCCCTCCACTTT.

There are a few counts of this clonotype. The CDR3 DNA reads as TGCGCCAGCAGCCCCGGTGGCGGTTACAATGAGCAGTTCTTC. Translation gives CASSPGGGYNEQFF. The chain recombines TRBV4-3 with TRBJ2-1; D ambiguous. Per the germline V gene, CDR1 is LGHNA and CDR2 is YSLEER. CDR3 length equals 14 residues. The V gene lost 4 bases and the J gene lost 4 bases, with 11 bases spanning the gap.

This clonotype has a count of ten or more. The chain links TRBV19 to TRBJ2-5, with 11 nucleotides matching TRBD2. The CDR3 is made up of 16 amino acids. After removal of 7 bases from V and 3 bases from J, the junction contained 10 bases not matched to a gene. CDR1 LNHDA and CDR2 SQIVND come from the germline V gene (reference sequence). The CDR3 loop reads CASTGSGTSGEETQYF. CDR3 DNA: TGTGCCAGTACGGGGAGCGGGACTAGCGGTGAAGAGACCCAGTACTTC. Complete variable domain (other parts from reference TRBV19 and TRBJ2-5): DGGITQSPKYLFRKEGQNVTLSCEQNLNHDAMYWYRQDPGQGLRLIYYSQIVNDFQKGDIAEGYSVSREKKESFPLTVTSAQKNPTAFYLCASTGSGTSGEETQYFGPGTRLLVL.

At least ten counts were recorded for this clonotype. This chain joins TRBV18 and TRBJ2-5; no firm D call. Germline V gene lookup returns CDR1 KGHSH and CDR2 LQKENI. V lost 6 bases and J lost 2, with 7 bases in between. This CDR3 region has 12 residues. The CDR3 region is CASSGRQETQYF. For the CDR3, the DNA is TGTGCCAGCTCCGGCAGGCAAGAGACCCAGTACTTC.

This clonotype was seen at least ten times. The chain uses TRBV7-2 and TRBJ2-5; D is ambiguous. Trimming took off 7 bases at V and 3 bases at J, with 15 bases between the two ends. CDR3 length: 14 residues. Looked up from germline, CDR1 is SGHTA and CDR2 is FQGNSA. The CDR3 region has the DNA TGTGCCAGCAACAGCTTAGGGCGAAAAGAGACCCAGTACTTC. Its translation: CASNSLGRKETQYF.

This clonotype has at least ten counts. The chain carries TRBV5-1 and TRBJ2-7; possible D gene TRBD1, 6 bases. Germline CDR1 reads SGHRS; CDR2 reads YFSETQ. V lost 5 bases to trimming and J lost 5 bases, with 17 bases between them. This CDR3 has 14 residues. The CDR3 protein is CASSPTTGSHEQYF. CDR3 DNA sequence: TGCGCCAGCAGTCCAACTACAGGGAGCCACGAGCAGTACTTC.

This clonotype was observed a few times. A much larger clone differs from this one at a single base, so this may be a read error. The rearrangement joins TRBV12-3 or TRBV12-4 to TRBJ2-7; 8 nucleotides line up with TRBD1. The CDR3 spans 13 residues. The CDR3 coding sequence is TGTGCCGGCAGTGGGACAGGTCGCGACGAGCAGTACTTC. This encodes CAGSGTGRDEQYF.

On this clonotype itself: This may arise from a read error, as a much more abundant clone is one base away. J is TRBJ2-5 and V is TRBV7-9; D is tentatively TRBD1 or TRBD2 (6 bases each). Germline CDR1 reads SEHNR; CDR2 reads FQNEAQ (reference sequence). The V and J ends lost 4 bases and 3 bases respectively, with 21 bases between them. CDR3 length equals 17 residues. The DNA of the CDR3 is TGTGCCAGCAGCTCCACGAACGACACGGGGGCAAAAGAGACCCAGTACTTC. Translating it yields CASSSTNDTGAKETQYF.

This clonotype was recorded many times. The gene calls are TRBV5-1 and TRBJ2-4, with TRBD1 matching 7 bases. V shed 7 bases and J 6 bases; nucleotides not matched to a gene: 10. The CDR3 is 14 amino acids. Germline V gene lookup returns CDR1 SGHRS and CDR2 YFSETQ. The CDR3 loop reads CASATGQATNIQYF. In DNA, the CDR3 is TGCGCCAGCGCGACAGGGCAGGCGACAAACATTCAGTACTTC.

In this sample, this clonotype turned up many times. The chain links TRBV3-1 to TRBJ1-3, with D hard to call. Germline-derived CDR1 and CDR2 are LGHDT and YNNKEL (reference sequence). V shed 4 bases and J shed 2 bases, with 3 bases lying between them. This CDR3 contains 12 residues. In nucleotides, the CDR3 is TGTGCCAGCAGCCGGGCTGGAAACACCATATATTTT. Its protein is CASSRAGNTIYF.

This clonotype was detected ten times or more. The chain employs TRBV5-6 and TRBJ1-1; D remains ambiguous. Looked up from germline, CDR1 is SGHDT and CDR2 is YYEEEE. Trimming removed 5 bases from V and 3 bases from J, with 11 bases in between. This CDR3 region has 13 residues. In nucleotides, the CDR3 is TGTGCCAGCAGTTACGACAAACACACTGAAGCTTTCTTT. Encoded protein: CASSYDKHTEAFF.

This clonotype was seen many times. The chain joins TRBV20-1 to TRBJ2-2; 10 bases line up with TRBD2. J lost 7 bases, V lost 5 bases, and 10 bases had no gene match. The CDR3 totals 15 residues. The germline V gene encodes CDR1 DFQATT and CDR2 SNEGSKA (reference sequence). For the CDR3, the DNA is TGCAGTGCTCCTCGAGCGGGGGGGCCCGTCGGGGAGCTGTTTTTT. Translated: CSAPRAGGPVGELFF.

This clonotype was detected only a few times. This chain links TRBV6-4 with TRBJ1-2; 10 positions agree with TRBD1. CDR3 length equals 16 residues. Per germline, CDR1 MRHNA and CDR2 SNTAGT. Trimming at V came to 5 bases and at J to 6 bases, leaving 12 bases not matched to a gene. The chain's CDR3 is CASSSPSGQGIHGYTF. Here the CDR3 DNA reads TGTGCCAGCAGTTCCCCTTCGGGACAGGGGATTCATGGCTACACCTTC.

This clonotype was counted only a few times. This chain connects TRBV6-1 to TRBJ2-2; 9 positions match TRBD1. This CDR3 is built from 15 residues. Looked up from germline, CDR1 is MNHNS and CDR2 is SASEGT. V lost 5 bases to trimming and J lost 1 base; unmatched junction nucleotides: 2. CDR3 nucleotides: TGTGCCAGCAGTTGGGACAGGGTGAACACCGGGGAGCTGTTTTTT. It translates to CASSWDRVNTGELFF.

This clonotype was observed many times. This chain joins TRBV7-9 and TRBJ1-1; no reliable D call. Germline assignment: CDR1 SEHNR and CDR2 FQNEAQ (reference sequence). V was shortened by 5 bases and J by 11 bases, with 18 bases between the two germline ends. This CDR3 has 13 residues. The CDR3 DNA is TGTGCCAGCAGCGCCCAAGCCACCGAAATGGCTTTCTTT. As protein: CASSAQATEMAFF. The full variable domain, rest sourced from reference TRBV7-9 and TRBJ1-1, is DTGVSQNPRHKITKRGQNVTFRCDPISEHNRLYWYRQTLGQGPEFLTYFQNEAQLEKSRLLSDRFSAERPKGSFSTLEIQRTEQGDSAMYLCASSAQATEMAFFGQGTRLTVV.

The genes are TRBV6-2 or TRBV6-3 and TRBJ2-7, with a possible D match to TRBD1 (6 bases). V was shortened by 7 bases and J by 1 base, with 11 bases between the two germline ends. CDR3 size: 13 residues. In germline, CDR1 is MNHEY, CDR2 SVGEGT. The chain's CDR3 is CASTTGPSYEQYF. CDR3 in DNA: TGTGCCAGCACTACAGGGCCGTCCTACGAGCAGTACTTC.

This clonotype has only a few counts. The CDR3 nucleotides read TGTGCCAGCAGCATCAGACTAGCGGGGACGGAGACCCAGTACTTC. The encoded protein is CASSIRLAGTETQYF. The rearrangement links TRBV7-6 to TRBJ2-5, with 11 bases that match TRBD2. CDR1 and CDR2 from the germline V gene are SGHVS and FNYEAQ. V gave up 5 bases and J gave up 5 bases; unmatched junction bases: 7. CDR3 length: 15 residues.

This clonotype was counted many times. The chain employs TRBV27 and TRBJ1-6; 7 nucleotides agree with TRBD1. V lost 0 bases, J lost 6 bases, and 2 bases stayed unmatched. Germline V gene sequence: CDR1 MNHEY, CDR2 SMNVEV (reference sequence). The CDR3 contains 15 residues. The CDR3 region is CASSLSSGGNSPLHF. In DNA, the CDR3 is TGTGCCAGCAGTTTATCGTCAGGGGGTAATTCACCCCTCCACTTT.